Detailed here is one TCR beta chain. Its antigen is currently unknown. This sample is part of a study of cytomegalovirus exposure and HLA in healthy donors. About the research overall: Around 85 million unique TCR sequences came from HLA-typed donors in an early release. General observations from the study: In most subjects, TCR beta sequences reportedly gave accurate predictions of HLA-A and HLA-B alleles.

This CDR3 spans 15 amino acids. Trimming cost V 0 bases and J 3 bases; bases outside gene matches: 4. Germline V lookup: CDR1 SGHDT, CDR2 YYEEEE. Use of 60 Vbeta and 13 Jbeta primers characterized the PCR. Method: immunoSEQ multiplex PCR; TCRdb's copy keeps in-frame clones and lacks some. The sample carries 80,000 to 130,000 clones, around 80% recorded once. The sample taken for sequencing was PBMCs. The source of this sequence is a woman under 30 in good health and CMV-seronegative. V usage is TRBV5-6 and J usage is TRBJ2-7, with 9 bases matching TRBD2. CDR3 in amino acids: CASSLGSGSFYEQYF. In DNA form, the CDR3 reads TGTGCCAGCAGCTTGGGTAGCGGGAGTTTCTACGAGCAGTACTTC.